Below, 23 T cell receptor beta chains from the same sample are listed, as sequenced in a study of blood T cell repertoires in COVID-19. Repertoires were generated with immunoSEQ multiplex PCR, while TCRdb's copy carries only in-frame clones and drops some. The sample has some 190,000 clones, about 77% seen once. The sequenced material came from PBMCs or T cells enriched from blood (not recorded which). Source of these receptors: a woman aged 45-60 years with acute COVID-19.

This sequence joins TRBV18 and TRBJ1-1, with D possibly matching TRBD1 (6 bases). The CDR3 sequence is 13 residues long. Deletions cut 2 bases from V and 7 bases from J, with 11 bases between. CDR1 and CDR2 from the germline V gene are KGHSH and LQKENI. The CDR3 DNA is TGTGCCAGCTCACCATCTTCAGGGGTTGAAGCTTTCTTT. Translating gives CASSPSSGVEAFF.

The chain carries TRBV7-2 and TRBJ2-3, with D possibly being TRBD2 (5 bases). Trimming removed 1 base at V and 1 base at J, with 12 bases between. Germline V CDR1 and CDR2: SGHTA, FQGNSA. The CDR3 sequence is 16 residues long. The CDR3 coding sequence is TGTGCCAGCAGCTTAGGGCTAGCAAGCCGCACAGATACGCAGTATTTT. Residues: CASSLGLASRTDTQYF.

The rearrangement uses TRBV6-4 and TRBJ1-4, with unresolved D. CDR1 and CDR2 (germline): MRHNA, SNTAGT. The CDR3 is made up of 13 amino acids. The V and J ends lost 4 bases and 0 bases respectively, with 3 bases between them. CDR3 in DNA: TGTGCCAGCAGTGGGCCAACTAATGAAAAACTGTTTTTT. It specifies CASSGPTNEKLFF.

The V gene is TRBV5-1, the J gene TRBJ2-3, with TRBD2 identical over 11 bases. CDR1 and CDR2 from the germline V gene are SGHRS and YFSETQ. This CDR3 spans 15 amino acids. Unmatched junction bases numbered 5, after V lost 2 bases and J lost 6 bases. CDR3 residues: CASSFIAGGPDTQYF. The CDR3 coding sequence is TGCGCCAGCAGCTTCATAGCGGGGGGGCCCGATACGCAGTATTTT.

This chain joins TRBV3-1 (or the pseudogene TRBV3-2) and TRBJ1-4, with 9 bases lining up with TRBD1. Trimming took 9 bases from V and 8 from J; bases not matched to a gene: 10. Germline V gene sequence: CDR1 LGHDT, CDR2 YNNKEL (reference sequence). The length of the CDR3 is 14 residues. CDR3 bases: TGTGCCAGAGCGGGACAGGGTGATCGGGAAAAACTGTTTTTT. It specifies CARAGQGDREKLFF.

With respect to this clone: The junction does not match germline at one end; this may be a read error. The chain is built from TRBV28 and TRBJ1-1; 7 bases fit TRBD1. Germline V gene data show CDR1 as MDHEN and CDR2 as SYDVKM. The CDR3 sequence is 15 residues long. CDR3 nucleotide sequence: TGTGCCAGCAGTTTCGGACAGGCACCGAACGCTGAAGCTTTCTTT. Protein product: CASSFGQAPNAEAFF.

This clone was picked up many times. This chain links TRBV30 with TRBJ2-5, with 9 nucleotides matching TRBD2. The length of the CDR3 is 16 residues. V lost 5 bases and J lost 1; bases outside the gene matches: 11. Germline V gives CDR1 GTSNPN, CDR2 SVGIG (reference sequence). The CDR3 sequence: CAWDRGGAHPQETQYF. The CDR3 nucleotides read TGTGCCTGGGACCGCGGGGGGGCCCATCCCCAAGAGACCCAGTACTTC.

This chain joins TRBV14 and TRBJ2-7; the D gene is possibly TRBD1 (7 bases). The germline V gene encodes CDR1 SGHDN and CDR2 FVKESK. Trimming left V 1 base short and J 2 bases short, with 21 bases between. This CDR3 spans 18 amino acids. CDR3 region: CASSQGGVMTGFAYEQYV. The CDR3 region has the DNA TGTGCCAGCAGCCAAGGGGGGGTGATGACAGGGTTTGCCTACGAGCAGTACGTC.

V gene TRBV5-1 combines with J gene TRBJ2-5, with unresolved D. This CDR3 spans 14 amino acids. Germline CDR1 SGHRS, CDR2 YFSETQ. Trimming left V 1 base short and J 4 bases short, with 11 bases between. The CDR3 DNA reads TGCGCCAGCAGCTTGCAGGATTTAAGAGAGACCCAGTACTTC. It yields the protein CASSLQDLRETQYF.

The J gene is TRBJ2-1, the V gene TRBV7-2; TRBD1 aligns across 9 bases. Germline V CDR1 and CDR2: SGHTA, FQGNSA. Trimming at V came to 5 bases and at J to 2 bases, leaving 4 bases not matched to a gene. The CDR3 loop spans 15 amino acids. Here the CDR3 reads CASSPDRGAYNEQFF. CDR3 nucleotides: TGTGCCAGCAGCCCAGACAGGGGGGCCTACAATGAGCAGTTCTTC.

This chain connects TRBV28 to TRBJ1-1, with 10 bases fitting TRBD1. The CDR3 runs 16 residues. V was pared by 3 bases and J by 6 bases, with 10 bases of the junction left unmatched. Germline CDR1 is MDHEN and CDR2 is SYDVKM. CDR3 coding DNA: TGTGCCAGCAGTTTGTCATTCGAGGGGACAGGGGCTGAAGCTTTCTTT. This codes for CASSLSFEGTGAEAFF. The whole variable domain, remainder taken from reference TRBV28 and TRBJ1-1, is DVKVTQSSRYLVKRTGEKVFLECVQDMDHENMFWYRQDPGLGLRLIYFSYDVKMKEKGDIPEGYSVSREKKERFSLILESASTNQTSMYLCASSLSFEGTGAEAFFGQGTRLTVV.

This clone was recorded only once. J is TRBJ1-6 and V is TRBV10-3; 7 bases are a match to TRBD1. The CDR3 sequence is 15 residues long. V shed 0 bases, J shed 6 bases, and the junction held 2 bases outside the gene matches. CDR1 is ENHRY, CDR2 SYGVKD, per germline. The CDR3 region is CAISESDRANSPLHF. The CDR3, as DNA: TGTGCCATCAGTGAGTCCGACAGGGCTAATTCACCCCTCCACTTT.

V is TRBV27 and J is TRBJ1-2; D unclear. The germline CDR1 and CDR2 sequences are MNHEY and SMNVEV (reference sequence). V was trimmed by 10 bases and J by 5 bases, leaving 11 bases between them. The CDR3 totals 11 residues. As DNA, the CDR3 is TGTGCCACCCTTGGAGGATATGGCTACACCTTC. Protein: CATLGGYGYTF.

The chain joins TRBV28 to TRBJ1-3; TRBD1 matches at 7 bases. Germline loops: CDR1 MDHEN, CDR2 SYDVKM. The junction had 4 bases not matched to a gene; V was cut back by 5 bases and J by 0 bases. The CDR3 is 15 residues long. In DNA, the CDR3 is TGTGCCAGCAGTCCCCACAGGGGCTCTGGAAACACCATATATTTT. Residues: CASSPHRGSGNTIYF.

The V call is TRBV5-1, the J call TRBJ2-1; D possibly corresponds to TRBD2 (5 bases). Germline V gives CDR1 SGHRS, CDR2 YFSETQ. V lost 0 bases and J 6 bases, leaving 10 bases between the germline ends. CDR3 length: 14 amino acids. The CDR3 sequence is CASSLGDEGNEQFF. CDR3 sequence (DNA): TGCGCCAGCAGCTTGGGCGACGAGGGCAATGAGCAGTTCTTC.

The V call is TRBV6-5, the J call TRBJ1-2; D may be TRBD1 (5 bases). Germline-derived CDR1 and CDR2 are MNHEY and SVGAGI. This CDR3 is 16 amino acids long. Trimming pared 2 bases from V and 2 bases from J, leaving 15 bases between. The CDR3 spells CASSYASGGKNYGYTF. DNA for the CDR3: TGTGCCAGCAGTTACGCCAGTGGGGGGAAGAACTATGGCTACACCTTC.

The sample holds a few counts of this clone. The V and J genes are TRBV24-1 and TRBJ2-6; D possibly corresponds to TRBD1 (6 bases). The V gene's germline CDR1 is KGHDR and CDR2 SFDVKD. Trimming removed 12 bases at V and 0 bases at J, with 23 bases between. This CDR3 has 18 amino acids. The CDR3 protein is CAVQRGTGASSGANVLTF. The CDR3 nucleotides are TGTGCCGTTCAGAGGGGGACCGGGGCGAGCTCTGGGGCCAACGTCCTGACTTTC.

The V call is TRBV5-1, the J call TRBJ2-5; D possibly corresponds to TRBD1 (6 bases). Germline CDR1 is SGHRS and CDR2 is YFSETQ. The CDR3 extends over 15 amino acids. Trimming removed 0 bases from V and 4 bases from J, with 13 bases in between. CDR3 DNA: TGCGCCAGCAGCTTGGCCTTCGGCAGGGGAGAGACCCAGTACTTC. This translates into CASSLAFGRGETQYF. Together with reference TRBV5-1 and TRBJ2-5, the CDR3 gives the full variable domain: KAGVTQTPRYLIKTRGQQVTLSCSPISGHRSVSWYQQTPGQGLQFLFEYFSETQRNKGNFPGRFSGRQFSNSRSEMNVSTLELGDSALYLCASSLAFGRGETQYFGPGTRLLVL.

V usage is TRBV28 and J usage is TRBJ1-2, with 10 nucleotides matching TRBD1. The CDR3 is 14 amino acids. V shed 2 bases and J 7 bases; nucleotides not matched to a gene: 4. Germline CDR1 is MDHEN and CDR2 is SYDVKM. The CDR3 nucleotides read TGTGCCAGCAGTTTACTGACAGGGGGCACTGGCTACACCTTC. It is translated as CASSLLTGGTGYTF.

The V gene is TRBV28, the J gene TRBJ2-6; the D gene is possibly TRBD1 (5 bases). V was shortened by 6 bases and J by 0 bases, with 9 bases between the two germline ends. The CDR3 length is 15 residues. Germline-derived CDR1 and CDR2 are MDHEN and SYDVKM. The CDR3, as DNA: TGTGCCAGCAGCTCACAGGTCTCTGGGGCCAACGTCCTGACTTTC. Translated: CASSSQVSGANVLTF.

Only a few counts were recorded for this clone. Here the CDR3 reads CSVDPRGGGASGTDTQYF. CDR3 coding DNA: TGCAGCGTTGACCCCCGGGGCGGGGGGGCTTCGGGCACAGATACGCAGTATTTT. The J gene is TRBJ2-3, the V gene TRBV29-1, with TRBD2 identical over 9 bases. V shed 3 bases, J shed 1 base, and the junction held 14 bases outside the gene matches. The CDR3 is 18 residues long. Germline loops: CDR1 SQVTM, CDR2 ANQGSEA.

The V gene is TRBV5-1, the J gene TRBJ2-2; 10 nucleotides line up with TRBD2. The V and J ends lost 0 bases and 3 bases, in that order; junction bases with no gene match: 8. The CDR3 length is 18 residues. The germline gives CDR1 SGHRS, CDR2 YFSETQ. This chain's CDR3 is CASSLVGSGGHDTGELFF. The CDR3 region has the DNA TGCGCCAGCAGCTTGGTCGGTAGCGGGGGGCATGACACCGGGGAGCTGTTTTTT.

Written as DNA, the CDR3 is TGTGCCAGCAGCCCCGACGGGGGCGAGCAGTACGTC. Translation gives CASSPDGGEQYV. This chain joins TRBV28 and TRBJ2-7; D possibly corresponds to TRBD2 (6 bases). Trimming pared 6 bases from V and 6 bases from J, leaving 12 bases between. The CDR3 consists of 12 residues. CDR1 and CDR2 from the germline V gene are MDHEN and SYDVKM.